This record covers a single TCR beta chain. This sample is part of a study of cytomegalovirus exposure and HLA in healthy donors. Primers: 60 Vbeta forward and 13 Jbeta reverse. Some clones are missing from TCRdb's copy, which holds only in-frame ones; the method was immunoSEQ multiplex PCR. The profile shows approximately 160,000 clones, just under 80% of them singletons. Germline CDR1 reads ENHRY; CDR2 reads SYGVKD. This CDR3 has 17 residues. The V gene end was trimmed by 0 bases and the J gene end by 5 bases; junction bases not matched to a gene: 8. This receptor was taken from a woman in her 50s in good health and CMV-seropositive. The chain couples TRBV10-3 to TRBJ1-5; 9 bases agree with TRBD1. Sequencing used PBMCs. The DNA for the CDR3 is TGTGCCATCAGTGAGTCGCCGGGACAGGGTGTGGATCAGCCCCAGCATTTT. Residues: CAISESPGQGVDQPQHF.